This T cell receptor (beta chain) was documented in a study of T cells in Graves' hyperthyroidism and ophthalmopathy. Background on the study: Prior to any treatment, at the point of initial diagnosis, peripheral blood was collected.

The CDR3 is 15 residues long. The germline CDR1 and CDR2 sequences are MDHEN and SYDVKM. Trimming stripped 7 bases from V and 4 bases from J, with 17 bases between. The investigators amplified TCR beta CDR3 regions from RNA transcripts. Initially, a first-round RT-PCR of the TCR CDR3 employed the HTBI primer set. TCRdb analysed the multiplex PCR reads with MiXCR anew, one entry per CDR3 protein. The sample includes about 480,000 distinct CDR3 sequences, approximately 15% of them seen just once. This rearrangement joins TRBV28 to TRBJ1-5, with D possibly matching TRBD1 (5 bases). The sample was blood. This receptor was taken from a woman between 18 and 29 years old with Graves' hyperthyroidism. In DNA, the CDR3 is TGTGCCAGCAATTATGACAGCCGAGATAATCAGCCCCAGCATTTT. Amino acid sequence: CASNYDSRDNQPQHF.